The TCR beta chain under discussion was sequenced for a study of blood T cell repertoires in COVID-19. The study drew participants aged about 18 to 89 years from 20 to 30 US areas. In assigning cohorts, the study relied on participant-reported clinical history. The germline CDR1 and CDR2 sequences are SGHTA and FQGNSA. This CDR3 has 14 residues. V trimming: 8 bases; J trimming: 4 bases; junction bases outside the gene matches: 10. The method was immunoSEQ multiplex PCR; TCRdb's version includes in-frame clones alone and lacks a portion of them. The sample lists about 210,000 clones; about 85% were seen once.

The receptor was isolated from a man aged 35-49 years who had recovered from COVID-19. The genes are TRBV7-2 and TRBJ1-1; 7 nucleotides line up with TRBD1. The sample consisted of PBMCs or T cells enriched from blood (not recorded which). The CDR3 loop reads CASCLTQGGTEAFF. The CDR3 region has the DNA TGTGCCAGCTGCCTGACCCAGGGGGGCACTGAAGCTTTCTTT.